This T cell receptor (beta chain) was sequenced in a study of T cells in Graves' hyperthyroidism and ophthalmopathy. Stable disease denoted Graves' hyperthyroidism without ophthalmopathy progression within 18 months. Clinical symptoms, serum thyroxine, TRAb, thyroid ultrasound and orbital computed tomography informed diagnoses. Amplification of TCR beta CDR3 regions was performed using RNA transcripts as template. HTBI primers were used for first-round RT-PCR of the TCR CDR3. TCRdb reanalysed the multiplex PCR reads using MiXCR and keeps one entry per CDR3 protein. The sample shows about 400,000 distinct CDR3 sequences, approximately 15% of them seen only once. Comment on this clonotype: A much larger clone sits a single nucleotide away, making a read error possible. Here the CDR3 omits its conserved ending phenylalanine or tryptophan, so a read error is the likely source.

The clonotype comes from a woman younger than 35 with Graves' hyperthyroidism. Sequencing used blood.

The chain's CDR3 is CASRSAGAYEQYL. The CDR3 DNA reads as TGTGCCAGCAGGTCAGCGGGAGCCTACGAGCAGTACTTA. This chain joins TRBV3-1 and TRBJ2-7; 8 nucleotides agree with TRBD2. Trimming cost V 6 bases and J 2 bases; bases outside gene matches: 3. The CDR3 consists of 13 residues. Looked up from germline, CDR1 is LGHDT and CDR2 is YNNKEL (reference sequence).